The entry below describes one T cell receptor beta chain. V trimming: 6 bases; J trimming: 0 bases; junction bases outside the gene matches: 6. The CDR3 covers 15 residues. The germline CDR1 and CDR2 sequences are MDHEN and SYDVKM. In the original analysis: Quantification of nucleated cells was approximated via reference gene primer amplification. The table came from immunoSEQ multiplex PCR; TCRdb's copy has only in-frame clones and leaves some out. V and J calls and clone size are given by that table; D and trimming were obtained from the DNA. This sample carries 160,000 or so clones, approximately 81% of them seen once, and the ten largest clones take less than 20%. Participant ages covered roughly 18 to 89 years across some 25 US areas. Cohort 3 recovered donors had two negative PCRs, clearance, or symptom resolution. The data originate from a study of blood T cell repertoires in COVID-19. Whole-study context: From the United States, Italy and Spain came samples of acute and convalescent COVID-19.

This TCR was sampled from a man aged 55 to 70 who had recovered from COVID-19. Material: PBMCs or T cells enriched from blood (not recorded which). J is TRBJ2-3 and V is TRBV28; 7 bases are shared with TRBD1. The CDR3 coding sequence is TGTGCCAGCAGGACAGGGTCCCGTAGCACAGATACGCAGTATTTT. Protein sequence: CASRTGSRSTDTQYF.